The 11 T cell receptor beta chains below all came from one sample that was sequenced in a study of T cell repertoires in cytomegalovirus infection. These receptors' targets are unknown. TCRdb used MiXCR to reprocess the reads, holding one entry per CDR3 protein. In the table there are about 500,000 distinct CDR3 sequences, more than 30% of which are singletons. The specimen comprised cultured PBMCs, sampled from culture after CMV antigen stimulation. The origin of the receptors is a human donor in good health (CMV status not recorded). Some clones in this sample may be carry-over from other donors' samples.

The CDR3 here is CASSLPTGAGNTIYF. The CDR3 nucleotides are TGTGCCAGCAGTCTTCCGACAGGGGCTGGAAACACCATATATTTT. V and J are TRBV28 and TRBJ1-3; TRBD1 matches at 8 bases. The junction had 5 bases not matched to a gene; V was cut back by 5 bases and J by 2 bases. CDR1 MDHEN and CDR2 SYDVKM come from the germline V gene. The CDR3 totals 15 residues.

V gene TRBV6-2 or TRBV6-3 combines with J gene TRBJ2-1; D uncertain. The CDR3 extends over 12 amino acids. CDR1 and CDR2 (germline): MNHEY, SVGEGT. Trimming removed 0 bases from V and 10 bases from J, with 7 bases in between. The CDR3 sequence is CASSYSTREQFF. As DNA, the CDR3 is TGTGCCAGCAGTTACTCGACCAGGGAGCAGTTCTTC.

In its sample, this clonotype was seen a few times. The chain carries TRBV29-1 and TRBJ2-2; a possible D gene is TRBD1 (6 bases). The CDR3 spans 13 residues. Germline loops: CDR1 SQVTM, CDR2 ANQGSEA. Trimming pared 1 base from V and 4 bases from J, leaving 7 bases between. DNA for the CDR3: TGCAGCGTTGAAGGGACAGTCACCGGGGAGCTGTTTTTT. Protein product: CSVEGTVTGELFF.

The chain recombines TRBV7-2 with TRBJ2-1; tentatively, D is TRBD1 (8 bases). Germline V gene lookup returns CDR1 SGHTA and CDR2 FQGNSA. The CDR3 sequence is 16 residues long. The V and J ends lost 4 bases and 4 bases respectively, with 17 bases between them. DNA of the CDR3: TGTGCCAGCAGCTCTCAGGGGGCGGGAGCTTACAATGAGCAGTTCTTC. Protein: CASSSQGAGAYNEQFF.

The chain uses TRBV12-3 or TRBV12-4 and TRBJ1-5; 8 bases are a match to TRBD1. The ends lost 5 bases at V and 5 bases at J; junction bases unmatched: 14. The CDR3 sequence is 17 residues long. This chain's CDR3 is CASSRTLRTGLHQPQHF. Written as DNA, the CDR3 is TGTGCCAGCAGTCGAACCTTACGGACAGGGCTACATCAGCCCCAGCATTTT.

The chain is built from TRBV20-1 and TRBJ1-4; the match to TRBD1 covers 7 bases. Germline V gene lookup returns CDR1 DFQATT and CDR2 SNEGSKA (reference sequence). V lost 5 bases and J lost 8; bases outside the gene matches: 11. The CDR3 runs to 14 residues. The CDR3 nucleotides are TGCAGTGCTGGCCGGGACAGTGAGGGAGAAAAACTGTTTTTT. This gives the protein CSAGRDSEGEKLFF.

J is TRBJ1-1 and V is TRBV19; D is uncertain. Germline CDR1 and CDR2: LNHDA and SQIVND (reference sequence). V dropped 3 bases and J dropped 7 bases, with 6 bases sitting between them. CDR3 length equals 11 residues. The CDR3 region has the DNA TGTGCCAGTAGTATTTATGATGAAGCTTTCTTT. Translating it yields CASSIYDEAFF. Complete variable domain (other parts from reference TRBV19 and TRBJ1-1): DGGITQSPKYLFRKEGQNVTLSCEQNLNHDAMYWYRQDPGQGLRLIYYSQIVNDFQKGDIAEGYSVSREKKESFPLTVTSAQKNPTAFYLCASSIYDEAFFGQGTRLTVV.

This chain links TRBV5-6 with TRBJ2-7; 8 bases match TRBD2. Germline-derived CDR1 and CDR2 are SGHDT and YYEEEE. This CDR3 region has 16 residues. The ends lost 0 bases at V and 0 bases at J; junction bases unmatched: 5. The CDR3 region is CASSLDGTRSSYEQYF. The CDR3 DNA reads TGTGCCAGCAGCTTGGATGGGACTAGGAGCTCCTACGAGCAGTACTTC. The whole variable domain, filled in from reference TRBV5-6 and TRBJ2-7, reads DAGVTQSPTHLIKTRGQQVTLRCSPKSGHDTVSWYQQALGQGPQFIFQYYEEEERQRGNFPDRFSGHQFPNYSSELNVNALLLGDSALYLCASSLDGTRSSYEQYFGPGTRLTVT.

This clonotype was counted at least ten times. This chain joins TRBV7-2 and TRBJ1-1; D remains ambiguous. There are 12 residues in the CDR3. Germline V gives CDR1 SGHTA, CDR2 FQGNSA. Trimming removed 1 base from V and 7 bases from J, with 7 bases in between. CDR3 residues: CASSLDVGEAFF. CDR3 sequence (DNA): TGTGCCAGCAGCTTAGATGTCGGTGAAGCTTTCTTT.

This chain uses TRBV12-3 or TRBV12-4 with TRBJ2-3, with D perhaps assigned TRBD1 or TRBD2 (6 bases each). Trimming took off 6 bases at V and 6 bases at J, with 7 bases between the two ends. The CDR3 has 11 amino acids. CDR3 coding DNA: TGTGCCAGCAGAGGGGGGGATACGCAGTATTTT. It encodes CASRGGDTQYF.

This clonotype has a handful of counts. The chain recombines TRBV5-5 with TRBJ1-1; no definite D call. From germline, CDR1 is SGHKS and CDR2 YYEKEE (reference sequence). The CDR3 has 16 amino acids. Deletions cut 4 bases from V and 5 bases from J, with 21 bases between. The CDR3 sequence: CASSPPRVGSRTEAFF. CDR3 DNA: TGTGCCAGCAGCCCGCCGCGCGTTGGGAGTAGAACTGAAGCTTTCTTT.